Here is one T cell receptor beta chain with its context. This clone was seen a handful of times. This clone's antigen is unknown. No per-base quality is available; no much larger clone lies one base away. Lesional scalp punch biopsies and peripheral blood were obtained from alopecia areata patients. PBMCs were isolated by density centrifugation and stained for CD3, CD4 and CD8, and CD4+ and CD8+ T cells were sorted on a FACSAria. The protocol used for the library was the immunoSEQ multiplex PCR assay. RNA was extracted from all samples and reverse transcribed into cDNA as template for TCR sequencing. SuperScript III was used to make first-strand cDNA, primed with a 2:1 mix of oligo-dT and random hexamers. A synthetic immune receptor repertoire was used to measure amplification bias, and any remaining bias was corrected computationally. The authors' pipeline ran thus. Raw reads were preprocessed to remove errors, and CDR3 was defined according to IMGT conventions as the region from the conserved cysteine to phenylalanine. Clonality was computed as 1 minus the Shannon entropy, with the entropy normalized by log2 of the number of productive unique TCRs. Scalp TCRbeta sequences were cross-referenced with sorted blood CD4 and CD8 repertoires so that the CD4 or CD8 identity of scalp clones could be inferred. The immuneACCESS repertoire file appears here via TCRdb, limited to in-frame rearrangements. These files lack a portion of the clones; in checked studies, under half of the deficit traces to unresolved V genes, and the cause of the others is not known. V, J and clone size are those of that table, while D and trimming were read from the DNA. This sample holds 90,000 to 100,000 clones; roughly 42% were observed only once. 0.75% to 0.9% of the sample lies in the top ten.

These data are taken from a study of CD8+ T cells in alopecia areata (dated by TCRdb to 2016 to 2018). Turning to the overall study: The treated patients took part in an open-label pilot trial in which moderate-to-severe alopecia areata was treated with oral tofacitinib at 5 to 10 mg twice daily. Tofacitinib was given for 6 to 18 months, followed by 6 months of follow-up off drug to assess delayed response and recurrence. The study used high-throughput TCRbeta sequencing to examine T cell clonal expansion in alopecia areata, in both the C3H/HeJ mouse model and human patients. Human TCRbeta sequencing covered scalp tissue and sorted CD4+ and CD8+ peripheral blood T cells from patchy and totalis/universalis alopecia areata patients and healthy controls. Biopsies were taken from tofacitinib-treated patients at baseline and again at 4 and 24 weeks into treatment, and several of those patients also had a later scalp biopsy. Clonality in the scalp was compared among normal scalp (n=4), patchy alopecia areata scalp (n=8), and alopecia totalis/universalis scalp (n=8). RNA was obtained with the PAXgene miRNA kit for fixed scalp, the miRNeasy kit for PBMCs, and the RNeasy kit for mouse skin. immunoSEQ multiplex PCR using 35 Vbeta forward primers and 13 Jbeta reverse primers was used to amplify TCRbeta CDR3 regions. Overall study outcomes, separate from this receptor: Compared with normal scalp, lesional scalp had higher clonality and more expanded CD8+ clones, particularly in alopecia totalis/universalis, a pattern that suggests antigenic drive. Shared TCR sequences between patients were less evident than in mice, which may be partly attributable to HLA diversity in the patient population. Unlike mouse skin, where gammadelta T cells dominate, normal human skin contains resident alphabeta T cells that get sequenced too, which complicates analysis of the scalp TCR repertoire.

The CDR3 goes from the cysteine to the phenylalanine over 18 residues. Kept here is only the CDR3 DNA, which spans 54 bases and is read in frame from base 1. The germline V gene (reference sequence) gives CDR1 as LNHNV and CDR2 as YYDKDF. V and J lose 3 bases and 2 bases, and a span of 21 bases separates them. The TCR originated in a human donor with alopecia areata. The rearranged chain carries TRBV15 and TRBJ2-3; the D match is possibly TRBD1 or TRBD2, with 5 bases aligned in each. Sequenced sample: CD4+ T cells sorted from blood. The DNA sequence is as follows: TGTGCCACCAGCAGGGACCATTTAGGGGACCATCCCACAGATACGCAGTATTTT. This sequence encodes CATSRDHLGDHPTDTQYF.